The clone carrying this T cell receptor beta chain was counted at least ten times. No antigen is known for it. The record originates from a study of neurological immune-mediated disorders. This CDR3 has 14 residues. The germline CDR1 and CDR2 sequences are DFQATT and SNEGSKA (reference sequence). J lost 2 bases, V lost 5 bases, and 6 bases had no gene match. Broader study findings: Expanded clones shared no identical CDR3 amino acid sequences across subjects, which suggested private TCR-beta repertoires in all groups.

TCRdb passed the 5' RACE reads through MiXCR, listing each CDR3 protein once. Of about 74,000 distinct CDR3 sequences in the sample, around 5.5% were seen once. The TCR sequence derives from a man aged 18-30 years with multiple sclerosis. Sequenced material: PBMCs. The chain couples TRBV20-1 to TRBJ2-1; 7 bases line up with TRBD2. CDR3 DNA: TGCAGTGCTTTGACTAGCAGGGCCTACAATGAGCAGTTCTTC. As protein: CSALTSRAYNEQFF.